This is a list of T cell receptor beta chains from one sample in a study of cytomegalovirus exposure and HLA in healthy donors. The table came from immunoSEQ multiplex PCR; TCRdb's copy has only in-frame clones and leaves some out. The profile shows 100,000 to 150,000 clones, over 70% of them singletons. Source material: PBMCs. These receptors came from a young woman in good health and CMV-seronegative. Each CDR3 is given with its conserved first and last residue. Fields, in order: J gene, V gene, D gene, clone size, CDR3 DNA, CDR3 protein. The D gene is left open where the match is weak. Clone size is shown for a subset of rows, as once, few, many or a class of expanded clone.

j_gene: TRBJ1-2
v_gene: TRBV7-2
d_gene: .
abundance: .
CDR3nt: TGTGCCAGCCGCCGAGGCGGTAACTATGGCTACACCTTC
CDR3aa: CASRRGGNYGYTF

j_gene: TRBJ2-2
v_gene: TRBV18
d_gene: .
abundance: .
CDR3nt: TGTGCCAGCCGCTCCTTGATTAGCCTGACCGGGGAGCTGTTTTTT
CDR3aa: CASRSLISLTGELFF

j_gene: TRBJ1-1
v_gene: TRBV6-5
d_gene: TRBD1
abundance: .
CDR3nt: TGTGCCAGCAGTTACGCGGGACAGGGGGATATTGAAGCTTTCTTT
CDR3aa: CASSYAGQGDIEAFF

j_gene: TRBJ1-6
v_gene: TRBV27
d_gene: .
abundance: .
CDR3nt: TGTGCCAGCAGTTTAGTGAGGCAGAAGAATTCACCCCTCCACTTT
CDR3aa: CASSLVRQKNSPLHF

j_gene: TRBJ2-7
v_gene: TRBV7-2
d_gene: .
abundance: .
CDR3nt: TGTGCCAGCAGCCCCGAGCCGGGGATGGTCTACGAGCAGTACTTC
CDR3aa: CASSPEPGMVYEQYF

j_gene: TRBJ1-6
v_gene: TRBV11-2
d_gene: .
abundance: .
CDR3nt: TGTGCCAGCGGACTCCCAGCGAATAATTCACCCCTCCACTTT
CDR3aa: CASGLPANNSPLHF

j_gene: TRBJ1-1
v_gene: TRBV19
d_gene: .
abundance: .
CDR3nt: TGTGCCAGTAGGGTACAGGGCGACACTGAAGCTTTCTTT
CDR3aa: CASRVQGDTEAFF

j_gene: TRBJ2-5
v_gene: TRBV6-5
d_gene: .
abundance: .
CDR3nt: TGTGCCAGCAGGGACAGCTTGTTAGAGACCCAGTACTTC
CDR3aa: CASRDSLLETQYF

j_gene: TRBJ2-7
v_gene: TRBV29-1
d_gene: TRBD1
abundance: .
CDR3nt: TGCAGCGTTTGCTTACAGGACAGGACCTACGAGCAGTACTTC
CDR3aa: CSVCLQDRTYEQYF

j_gene: TRBJ2-3
v_gene: TRBV7-6
d_gene: .
abundance: once
CDR3nt: TGTGCCAGCAGCCCGCCGGGGGTCGGCACAGATACGCAGTATTTT
CDR3aa: CASSPPGVGTDTQYF

j_gene: TRBJ2-7
v_gene: TRBV6-4
d_gene: .
abundance: few
CDR3nt: TGTGCCAGCAGTGACAGGGGGGGACGGCCATACGAGCAGTACTTC
CDR3aa: CASSDRGGRPYEQYF

j_gene: TRBJ2-7
v_gene: TRBV10-2
d_gene: .
abundance: .
CDR3nt: TGCGCCAGCACCCCGGACGGGAGCTCCTACGAGCAGTACTTC
CDR3aa: CASTPDGSSYEQYF

j_gene: TRBJ1-5
v_gene: TRBV2
d_gene: .
abundance: .
CDR3nt: TGTGCCAGCAGTGTTCCGGGGTATCAGCCCCAGCATTTT
CDR3aa: CASSVPGYQPQHF

j_gene: TRBJ1-6
v_gene: TRBV9
d_gene: .
abundance: .
CDR3nt: TGTGCCAGCAGCGTACAGTTAAATTCACCCCTCCACTTT
CDR3aa: CASSVQLNSPLHF

j_gene: TRBJ2-7
v_gene: TRBV5-4
d_gene: .
abundance: .
CDR3nt: TGTGCCAGCAGCTTTCGGGGGTCCTACGAGCAGTACTTC
CDR3aa: CASSFRGSYEQYF

j_gene: TRBJ2-7
v_gene: TRBV29-1
d_gene: .
abundance: .
CDR3nt: TGCAGCGTTGAGGTTACGGGGACACCCGTCTGCCAGTACTTC
CDR3aa: CSVEVTGTPVCQYF

j_gene: TRBJ2-2
v_gene: TRBV27
d_gene: .
abundance: .
CDR3nt: TGTGCCAGCAGTGGGGGGTCGAACACCGGGGAGCTGTTTTTT
CDR3aa: CASSGGSNTGELFF

j_gene: TRBJ2-2
v_gene: TRBV7-9
d_gene: TRBD1
abundance: .
CDR3nt: TGTGCCAGCAGCTTGGGCCGGGACAGGGACACCGGGGAGCTGTTTTTT
CDR3aa: CASSLGRDRDTGELFF

j_gene: TRBJ1-3
v_gene: TRBV5-6
d_gene: .
abundance: few
CDR3nt: TGTGCCAGCTATACCTTCGGGATGTTTGGAAACACCATATATTTT
CDR3aa: CASYTFGMFGNTIYF

j_gene: TRBJ2-7
v_gene: TRBV7-2
d_gene: .
abundance: once
CDR3nt: TGTGCCAGCAGCTTAGGTGGAGGCCGCATCTACGAGCAGTACTTC
CDR3aa: CASSLGGGRIYEQYF

j_gene: TRBJ1-1
v_gene: TRBV9
d_gene: TRBD1
abundance: .
CDR3nt: TGTGCCAGCTCACAGGGGCCGAACACTGAAGCTTTCTTT
CDR3aa: CASSQGPNTEAFF

j_gene: TRBJ2-7
v_gene: TRBV4-1
d_gene: .
abundance: once
CDR3nt: TGCGCCAGCAGCCAAGAATGGGCAACCTACGAGCAGTACTTC
CDR3aa: CASSQEWATYEQYF

j_gene: TRBJ1-2
v_gene: TRBV6-1
d_gene: .
abundance: .
CDR3nt: TGTGCCAGCAGTGACCTCTATGGCTACACCTTC
CDR3aa: CASSDLYGYTF

j_gene: TRBJ2-1
v_gene: TRBV18
d_gene: .
abundance: .
CDR3nt: TGTGCCAGCTCACGCGGTTTAAATGAGCAGTTCTTC
CDR3aa: CASSRGLNEQFF

j_gene: TRBJ2-1
v_gene: TRBV6-5
d_gene: TRBD2
abundance: .
CDR3nt: TGTGCCAGCAGTTACCTGGGGCTAGCGGGAGGGGATGAGCAGTTCTTC
CDR3aa: CASSYLGLAGGDEQFF